Below, one T cell receptor beta chain is given with its context. Its target antigen remains unknown. Base qualities are not provided; no much larger clone lies one nucleotide away. This sample is part of a study of Graves' ophthalmopathy and Graves' hyperthyroidism (dated by TCRdb to 2016 to 2019). About the investigation overall: Hyperthyroidism was defined as stable when no progression to ophthalmopathy occurred within 18 months of follow-up. A discovery set of 100 patients (approximately 42 ophthalmopathy, fewer than 60 stable hyperthyroidism) was enrolled to explore V-J signatures distinguishing ophthalmopathy from hyperthyroidism. After sampling, hyperthyroidism patients received methimazole starting at 30 mg daily, and ophthalmopathy patients received high-dose intravenous methylprednisolone. In more than five hyperthyroidism patients, the T-cell repertoires found in thyroid tissue were compared with those found in blood. In total, around 130 blood samples were TCR-sequenced: 40 to 45 ophthalmopathy, about 75 hyperthyroidism and roughly 17 hyperthyroidism-to-ophthalmopathy patients. The study used TCR beta repertoire signatures to distinguish Graves' ophthalmopathy from Graves' hyperthyroidism and to predict progression to ophthalmopathy. The independent validation cohort included approximately 19 hyperthyroidism patients plus 17 patients who later progressed from hyperthyroidism to ophthalmopathy.

For repertoire sequencing, TCR beta CDR3 regions were amplified from RNA transcripts. The first round was an RT-PCR using HTBI primers with the Qiagen OneStep RT-PCR kit, and this first round was followed by a second-round multiplex PCR, then size selection and purification. Libraries were sequenced paired-end with 100 bp reads on an Illumina HiSeq2000. The original methods were these. SOAPnuke was used to process the reads, removing any read that contained adapters or uncalled bases, had a mean Phred below 15, or lacked an exact match to the constant primer or identifier. COPE v1.2.5 was used to merge the high-quality paired reads. Each unique nucleotide sequence was defined as a clonotype, and clonotypes were aligned to IMGT TRB V, D and J references with MiTCR v1.1. The analysis was limited to V-J combinations with a frequency above 0.0001, which together covered approximately 99% of the repertoires. For each V-J combination, a TCR clonal expansion and chaos score was defined as F50 clonal expansion divided by the chaos observed in the TCRdist matrix. Features were reduced by Welch's t-statistics and random forest to around 14 V-J combinations, which fed a naive Bayes classifier. The similarity between thyroid and blood repertoires was quantified using the Morisita-Horn index. The public reads were run again by TCRdb, first through fastp at Q25 and then through MiXCR, and only productive beta chains were kept. Each record represents a unique CDR3 protein, reported with the most common genes and DNA among its rows. The V and J calls were not made by the authors but by TCRdb's processing. A total of over a million distinct CDR3 sequences appear in this sample, about two fifths of them only once. The ten largest clones take up approximately 10% of the sample.

Hyperthyroidism patients were newly diagnosed, were aged 18 to 65 years, and had a disease duration under 2 months. Patients were excluded if they had other autoimmune diseases, uncontrolled infections, pregnancy or lactation. Clinical symptoms, serum thyroxine, TRAb, thyroid ultrasound and orbital computed tomography were used for diagnosis. Trizol reagent was used to extract the total RNA, and its quality was then checked on an Agilent 2100 Bioanalyzer. The paper as a whole reports these results and caveats: Among expanded thyroid clonotypes with frequency above 0.001, most also showed up in blood, which suggests that blood repertoires may reflect the thyroid immune response. No statistical method was used to predetermine the sample size, and group allocation was not hidden from the investigators. In cross-validation, the 13-signature model distinguished ophthalmopathy from stable hyperthyroidism with less than 90% sensitivity and about 81% specificity, while in the test set the corresponding values were roughly 80% and 75%. In validation, the model predicted ophthalmopathy progression with roughly 68% sensitivity and 72.22% specificity; 12 predicted patients were CT-confirmed with GO in a median of around 6.5 months.

V lost 0 bases and J lost 4 bases; the stretch between them is 9 bases long. From cysteine to phenylalanine, the CDR3 is 15 amino acids long. Here the CDR3 DNA is all that survives: 45 bases in frame from base 1. Taken from the germline V gene (reference sequence), the CDR1 and CDR2 loops are SEHNR and FQNEAQ. Sequenced material: peripheral blood or thyroid tissue (not recorded which). This sequence uses TRBV7-9 and TRBJ2-2, and TRBD2 may be the D gene, going by 6 matching bases. This TCR derives from an adult man with Graves' hyperthyroidism. The CDR3 has the sequence CASSLASGVTGELFF. The sequenced DNA: TGTGCCAGCAGCTTAGCTTCGGGGGTCACCGGGGAGCTGTTTTTT.